These 2 T cell receptor beta chains share one sample of origin, sequenced in a study of blood T cell repertoires in COVID-19. Measured with immunoSEQ multiplex PCR; TCRdb has only the in-frame clones, and not every one. Among about 480,000 clones, roughly 89% were seen once, and the ten largest hold 7.8%. The sequencing sample was made of peripheral blood. The receptors shown here come from a woman aged 45-59 years with COVID-19, enrolled during active disease.

The chain recombines TRBV6-5 with TRBJ1-1; a possible D gene is TRBD1 (5 bases). This CDR3 comprises 12 residues. Germline CDR1 MNHEY, CDR2 SVGAGI. The germline V and J ends were trimmed by 6 bases and 7 bases, with 12 bases remaining between them. The CDR3 sequence is CASSGRGGEAFF. The CDR3 bases are TGTGCCAGCAGCGGAAGGGGTGGTGAAGCTTTCTTT.

The J gene is TRBJ2-1, the V gene TRBV11-2, with TRBD1 identical over 7 bases. The V and J ends lost 5 bases and 14 bases, in that order; junction bases with no gene match: 12. CDR1 is SGHAT and CDR2 is FQNNGV in the germline V gene. This CDR3 region has 13 residues. CDR3 protein: CASSAGTGTAEFF. For the CDR3, the DNA is TGTGCCAGCAGCGCTGGGACCGGGACAGCCGAGTTCTTC.